This T cell receptor (beta chain) was found in a study of shared T cell receptors in the human thymus. Data came from immunoSEQ multiplex PCR; TCRdb stores just in-frame clones and leaves some out. Of about 660,000 clones in the sample, roughly 90% were seen once. V was trimmed by 2 bases and J by 6 bases, leaving 20 bases between them. The V gene's germline CDR1 is SGHRS and CDR2 YFSETQ. CDR3 length: 16 residues. Another study also made use of these data, one on human thymus T cells. As that study records: Donation came from healthy Finnish infants having corrective surgery for congenital heart defects.

This clonotype was sampled from a boy under three years old with a congenital heart defect. The sequencing sample was made of thymocytes. The rearrangement links TRBV5-1 to TRBJ1-2; possible D gene TRBD1, 6 bases. The CDR3 loop is CASSFSHRSTGHGYTF. The CDR3 nucleotides read TGCGCCAGCAGCTTCTCTCACAGGAGCACAGGGCATGGCTACACCTTC.